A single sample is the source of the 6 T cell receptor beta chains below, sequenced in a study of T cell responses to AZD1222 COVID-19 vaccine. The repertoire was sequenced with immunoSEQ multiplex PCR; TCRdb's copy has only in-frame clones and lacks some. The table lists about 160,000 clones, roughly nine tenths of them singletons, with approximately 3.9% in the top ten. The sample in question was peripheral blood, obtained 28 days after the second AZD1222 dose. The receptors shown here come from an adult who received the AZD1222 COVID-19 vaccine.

In DNA, the CDR3 is TGTGCCAGCAGAGAAACGAGATGGGCCAGTGGGGATTATGGCTACACCTTC. As protein: CASRETRWASGDYGYTF. The chain couples TRBV6-1 to TRBJ1-2; the D is unclear. Germline CDR1 reads MNHNS; CDR2 reads SASEGT. Trimming shortened V by 6 bases and J by 5 bases, and 25 bases separated the two germline ends. CDR3 length: 17 residues.

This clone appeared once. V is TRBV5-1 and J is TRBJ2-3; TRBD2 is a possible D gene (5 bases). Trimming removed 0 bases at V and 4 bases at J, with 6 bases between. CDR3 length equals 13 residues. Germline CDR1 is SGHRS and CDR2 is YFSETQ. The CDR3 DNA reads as TGCGCCAGCAGCTTGGTGGAGGCAGATACGCAGTATTTT. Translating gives CASSLVEADTQYF.

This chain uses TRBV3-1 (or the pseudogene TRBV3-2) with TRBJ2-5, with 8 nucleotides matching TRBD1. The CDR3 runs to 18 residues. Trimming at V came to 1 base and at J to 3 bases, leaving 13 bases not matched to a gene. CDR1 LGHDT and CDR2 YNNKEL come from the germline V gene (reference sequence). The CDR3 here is CASSQGGGRGPVKETQYF. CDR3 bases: TGTGCCAGCAGCCAAGGAGGGGGCAGGGGGCCCGTTAAAGAGACCCAGTACTTC.

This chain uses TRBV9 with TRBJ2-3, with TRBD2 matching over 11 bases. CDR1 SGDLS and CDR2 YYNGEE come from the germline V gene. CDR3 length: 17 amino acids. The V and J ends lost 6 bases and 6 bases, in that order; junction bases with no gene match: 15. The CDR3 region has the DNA TGTGCCAGCACCCAAGCCCTCCTACTAGCGGGGGTGGATACGCAGTATTTT. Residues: CASTQALLLAGVDTQYF.

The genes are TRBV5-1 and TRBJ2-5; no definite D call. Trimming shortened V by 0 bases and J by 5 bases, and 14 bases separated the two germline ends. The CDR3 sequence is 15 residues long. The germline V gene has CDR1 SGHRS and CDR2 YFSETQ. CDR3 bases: TGCGCCAGCAGCTTGGCCATCGGGTTACGGGAGACCCAGTACTTC. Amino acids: CASSLAIGLRETQYF.

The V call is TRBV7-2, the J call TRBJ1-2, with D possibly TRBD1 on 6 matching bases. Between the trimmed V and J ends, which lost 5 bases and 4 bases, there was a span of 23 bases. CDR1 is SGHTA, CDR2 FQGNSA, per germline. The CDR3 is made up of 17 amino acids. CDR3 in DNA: TGTGCCAGCAGCGTTCCGGGCCTTCAGGGGTCCGGCTATGGCTACACCTTC. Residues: CASSVPGLQGSGYGYTF.